This T cell receptor beta chain came from a study of CDR3 diversity in severe acne. Each CDR3 protein is one row after TCRdb ran MiXCR on the PCR reads. The data contain 65,000 to 95,000 distinct CDR3 sequences, around 50% of them singletons. This clonotype was seen once. Germline V lookup: CDR1 DFQATT, CDR2 SNEGSKA (reference sequence). This CDR3 contains 15 residues. J was trimmed by 3 bases and V by 0 bases; bases with no gene match: 2. The sequence came from a male donor in good health, without acne. Sequenced sample: blood. The chain joins TRBV20-1 to TRBJ2-1; 10 bases are a match to TRBD2. Here the CDR3 DNA reads TGCAGTGCTAGAGATGGGACTAGCGACTACAATGAGCAGTTCTTC. Encoded protein: CSARDGTSDYNEQFF.